The 5 T cell receptor beta chains below come from one sample, sequenced in a study of T cells in Graves' hyperthyroidism and ophthalmopathy. The TCR beta CDR3 regions underwent amplification using RNA transcripts as the source. HTBI primers were employed in a first-round RT-PCR of the TCR CDR3. TCRdb re-called the multiplex PCR reads with MiXCR, one entry per CDR3 protein. The data hold fewer than 450,000 distinct CDR3 sequences, with 17% observed a single time. What was sequenced was blood. The receptors were gathered from a woman in her twenties or thirties with Graves' hyperthyroidism that later progressed to Graves' ophthalmopathy.

This clonotype was observed many times. V usage is TRBV6-1 and J usage is TRBJ1-5, with no clear D. The CDR3 length is 13 residues. In germline, CDR1 is MNHNS, CDR2 SASEGT. Trimming took 0 bases from V and 4 from J, leaving 4 bases between them. This CDR3 reads CASSEADNQPQHF. In DNA form, the CDR3 reads TGTGCCAGCAGTGAAGCGGATAATCAGCCCCAGCATTTT.

This clonotype was recorded many times. V is TRBV27 and J is TRBJ2-5, with 10 bases that match TRBD2. Looked up from germline, CDR1 is MNHEY and CDR2 is SMNVEV (reference sequence). This CDR3 is built from 16 residues. V shed 5 bases and J 0 bases; nucleotides not matched to a gene: 6. The CDR3 sequence is CASSPFSGGYQETQYF. CDR3 nucleotides: TGTGCCAGCAGTCCCTTTAGCGGGGGGTACCAAGAGACCCAGTACTTC.

This clonotype was picked up many times. The chain is built from TRBV3-1 and TRBJ1-2, with a weak D call TRBD1 (5 bases). Germline CDR1 LGHDT, CDR2 YNNKEL (reference sequence). Trimming took off 1 base at V and 7 bases at J, with 13 bases between the two ends. This CDR3 spans 14 amino acids. DNA of the CDR3: TGTGCCAGCAGCCAAGGCGATCTTAGGGGTGGCTACACCTTC. Translating gives CASSQGDLRGGYTF.

At least ten counts were recorded for this clonotype. The chain links TRBV20-1 to TRBJ2-6; a weak D match, TRBD1 (5 bases). The V end lost 6 bases, the J end lost 0 bases, and 15 bases lay between the germline ends. The CDR3 is 16 residues long. In germline, CDR1 is DFQATT, CDR2 SNEGSKA (reference sequence). The CDR3 DNA reads TGCAGTGCGGGGCCGGGCTCGAACTCTGGGGCCAACGTCCTGACTTTC. Translating gives CSAGPGSNSGANVLTF.

This clonotype was found many times. The chain has TRBV20-1 and TRBJ2-5; no clear D gene. The V end was cut by 6 bases, the J end by 3 bases, with 11 bases between. The CDR3 sequence is 12 residues long. Germline values: CDR1 DFQATT, CDR2 SNEGSKA (reference sequence). The CDR3 bases are TGCAGTGCAGGGTTTATTGAAGAGACCCAGTACTTC. Translated: CSAGFIEETQYF.